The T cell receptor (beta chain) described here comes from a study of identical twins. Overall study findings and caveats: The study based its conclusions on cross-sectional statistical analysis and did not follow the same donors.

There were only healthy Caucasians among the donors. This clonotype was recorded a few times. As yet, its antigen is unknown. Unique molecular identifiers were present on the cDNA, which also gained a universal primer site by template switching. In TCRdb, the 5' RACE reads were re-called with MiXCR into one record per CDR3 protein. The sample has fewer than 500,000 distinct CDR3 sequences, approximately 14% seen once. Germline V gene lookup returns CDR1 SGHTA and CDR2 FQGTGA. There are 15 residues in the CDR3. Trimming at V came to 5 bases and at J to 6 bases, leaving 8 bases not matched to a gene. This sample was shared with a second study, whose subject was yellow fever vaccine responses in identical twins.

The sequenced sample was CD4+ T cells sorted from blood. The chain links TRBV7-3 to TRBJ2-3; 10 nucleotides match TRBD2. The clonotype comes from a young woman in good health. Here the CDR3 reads CASSIVTSGVDTQYF. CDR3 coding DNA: TGTGCCAGCAGCATTGTCACTAGCGGGGTGGATACGCAGTATTTT.